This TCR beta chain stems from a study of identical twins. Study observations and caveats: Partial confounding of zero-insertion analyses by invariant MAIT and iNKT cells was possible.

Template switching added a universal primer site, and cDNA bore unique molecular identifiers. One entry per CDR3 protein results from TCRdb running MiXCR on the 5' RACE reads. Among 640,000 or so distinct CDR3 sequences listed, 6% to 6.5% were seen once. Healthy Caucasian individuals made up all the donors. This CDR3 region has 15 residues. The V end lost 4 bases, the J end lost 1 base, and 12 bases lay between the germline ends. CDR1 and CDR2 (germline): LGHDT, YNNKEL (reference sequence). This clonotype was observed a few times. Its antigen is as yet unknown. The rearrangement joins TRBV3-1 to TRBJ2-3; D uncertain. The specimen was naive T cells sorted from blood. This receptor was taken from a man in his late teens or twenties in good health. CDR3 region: CASSLTIPRTDTQYF. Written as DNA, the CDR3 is TGTGCCAGCAGCCTCACCATCCCACGCACAGATACGCAGTATTTT.